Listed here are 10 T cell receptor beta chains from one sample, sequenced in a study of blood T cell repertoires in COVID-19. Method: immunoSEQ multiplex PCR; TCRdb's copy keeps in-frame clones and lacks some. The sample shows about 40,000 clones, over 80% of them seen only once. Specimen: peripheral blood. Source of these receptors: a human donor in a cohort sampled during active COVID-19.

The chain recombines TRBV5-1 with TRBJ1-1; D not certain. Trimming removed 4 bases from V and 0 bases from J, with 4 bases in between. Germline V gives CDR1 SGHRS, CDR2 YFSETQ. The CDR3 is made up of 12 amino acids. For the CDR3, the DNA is TGCGCCAGCAGCGCGCTGAACACTGAAGCTTTCTTT. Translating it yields CASSALNTEAFF.

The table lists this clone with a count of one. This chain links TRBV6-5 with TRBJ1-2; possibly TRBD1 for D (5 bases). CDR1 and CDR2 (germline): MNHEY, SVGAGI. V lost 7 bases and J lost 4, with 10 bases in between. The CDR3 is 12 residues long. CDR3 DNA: TGTGCCAGCAACTCGGGGGGCTATGGCTACACCTTC. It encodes CASNSGGYGYTF.

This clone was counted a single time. DNA for the CDR3: TGTGCCAGCGGGCAGGGGCATGGGAACACTGAAGCTTTCTTT. It specifies CASGQGHGNTEAFF. The rearrangement uses TRBV6-6 and TRBJ1-1; perhaps TRBD1 as D (6 bases). The CDR3 loop spans 14 amino acids. CDR1 is MNHNY, CDR2 SVGAGI, per germline (reference sequence). Trimming removed 8 bases at V and 1 base at J, with 14 bases between.

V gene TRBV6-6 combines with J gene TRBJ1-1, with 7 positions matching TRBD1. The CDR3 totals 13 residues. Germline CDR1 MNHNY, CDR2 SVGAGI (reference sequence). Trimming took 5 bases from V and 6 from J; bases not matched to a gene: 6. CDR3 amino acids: CASSPTGKSEAFF. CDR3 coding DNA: TGTGCCAGCAGTCCGACAGGGAAGTCTGAAGCTTTCTTT.

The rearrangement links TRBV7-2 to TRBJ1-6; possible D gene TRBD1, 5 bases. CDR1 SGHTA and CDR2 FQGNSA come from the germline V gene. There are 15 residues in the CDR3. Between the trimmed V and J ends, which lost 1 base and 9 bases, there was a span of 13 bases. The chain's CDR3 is CASSLGQGGGSPLHF. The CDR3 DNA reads TGTGCCAGCAGCTTAGGGCAGGGAGGTGGTTCACCCCTCCACTTT.

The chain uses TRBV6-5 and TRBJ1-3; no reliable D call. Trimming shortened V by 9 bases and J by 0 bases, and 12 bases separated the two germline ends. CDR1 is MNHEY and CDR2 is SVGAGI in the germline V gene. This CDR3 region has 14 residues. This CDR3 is CASLYGDSGNTIYF. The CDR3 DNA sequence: TGTGCCAGTCTCTACGGGGACTCTGGAAACACCATATATTTT.

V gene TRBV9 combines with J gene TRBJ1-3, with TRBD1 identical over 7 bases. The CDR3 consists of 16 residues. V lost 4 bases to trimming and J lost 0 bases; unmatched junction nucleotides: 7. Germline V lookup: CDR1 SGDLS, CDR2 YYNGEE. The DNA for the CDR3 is TGTGCCAGCAGCTCCTCCGGGACAGTCTCTGGAAACACCATATATTTT. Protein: CASSSSGTVSGNTIYF.

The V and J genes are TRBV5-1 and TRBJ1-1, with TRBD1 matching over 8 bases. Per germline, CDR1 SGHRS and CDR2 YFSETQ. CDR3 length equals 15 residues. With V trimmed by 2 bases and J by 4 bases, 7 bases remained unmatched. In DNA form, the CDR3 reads TGCGCCAGCAGCTTCGATCCGGGACAGGCCACTGAAGCTTTCTTT. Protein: CASSFDPGQATEAFF.

The CDR3 sequence is CSASDSAGGRGYTF. CDR3 in DNA: TGCAGTGCTAGTGATTCTGCGGGGGGAAGGGGCTACACCTTC. The chain employs TRBV20-1 and TRBJ1-2; weak D call: TRBD1 (5 bases). CDR1 is DFQATT, CDR2 SNEGSKA, per germline (reference sequence). This CDR3 contains 14 residues. Trimming removed 3 bases from V and 8 bases from J, with 19 bases in between.

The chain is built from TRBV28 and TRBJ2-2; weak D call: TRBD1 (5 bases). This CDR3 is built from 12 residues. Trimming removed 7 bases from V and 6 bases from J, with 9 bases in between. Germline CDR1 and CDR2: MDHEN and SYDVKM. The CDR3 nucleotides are TGTGCCAGCACCAGGGTGTCCGGGGAGCTGTTTTTT. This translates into CASTRVSGELFF.